The clone carrying this T cell receptor beta chain was seen a few times. Its target is not known. This entry comes from a study of cytomegalovirus exposure and HLA in healthy donors. Study-level findings and limits: A later analysis linked a missense DCLRE1C variant to TCR beta V- and J-gene trimming.

PCR was performed using 60 Vbeta and 13 Jbeta primers. Methods used by the authors: As a later analysis found, there were 80 million or so unique TCR beta chains, of which around 10 million were shared. Measured with immunoSEQ multiplex PCR; TCRdb has only the in-frame clones, and not every one. V, J and clone size were drawn from that table, and D and trimming were deduced from the DNA. The data contain some 120,000 clones, over 8% of them seen just once; the ten biggest clones take up less than 4%. The receptor was isolated from a man aged 25 to 45 in good health and CMV-seronegative. Material for sequencing was PBMCs.

The CDR3 region is CASSLSRTGSEQYF. In nucleotides, the CDR3 is TGTGCCAGCAGCTTAAGCCGGACAGGTTCCGAGCAGTACTTC. V usage is TRBV7-2 and J usage is TRBJ2-7; TRBD1 aligns across 7 bases. Germline values: CDR1 SGHTA, CDR2 FQGNSA. The CDR3 covers 14 residues. V dropped 2 bases and J dropped 6; count of bases not matched to a gene: 7.